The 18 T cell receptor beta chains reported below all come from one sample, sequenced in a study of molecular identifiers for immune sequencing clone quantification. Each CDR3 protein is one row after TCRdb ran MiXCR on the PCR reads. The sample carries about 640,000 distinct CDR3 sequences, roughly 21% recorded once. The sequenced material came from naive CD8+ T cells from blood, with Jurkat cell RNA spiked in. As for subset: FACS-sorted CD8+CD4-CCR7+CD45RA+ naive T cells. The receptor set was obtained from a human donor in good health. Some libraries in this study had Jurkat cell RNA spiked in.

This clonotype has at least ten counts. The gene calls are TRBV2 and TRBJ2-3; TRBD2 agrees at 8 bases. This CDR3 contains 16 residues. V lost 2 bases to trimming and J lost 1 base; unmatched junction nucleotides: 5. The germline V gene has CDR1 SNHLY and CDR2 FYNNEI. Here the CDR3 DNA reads TGTGCCAGCAGTGAACGCGCGGGGGGTGGCACAGATACGCAGTATTTT. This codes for CASSERAGGGTDTQYF.

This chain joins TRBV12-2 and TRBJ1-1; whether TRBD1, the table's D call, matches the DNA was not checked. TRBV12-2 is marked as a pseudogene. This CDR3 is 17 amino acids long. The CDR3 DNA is TGTGCAAGTCGCGAGCGGACAGGGAGTTGGATGAACACTGAAGCTTTCTTT. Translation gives CASRERTGSWMNTEAFF.

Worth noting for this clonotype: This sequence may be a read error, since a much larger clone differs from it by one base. The CDR3 spells CATSFRGLAESEQYF. CDR3 in DNA: TGTGCCACCAGTTTCCGGGGACTAGCGGAGAGCGAGCAGTACTTC. The V call is TRBV28, the J call TRBJ2-7, with 11 bases that match TRBD2. Germline values: CDR1 MDHEN, CDR2 SYDVKM. This CDR3 contains 15 residues.

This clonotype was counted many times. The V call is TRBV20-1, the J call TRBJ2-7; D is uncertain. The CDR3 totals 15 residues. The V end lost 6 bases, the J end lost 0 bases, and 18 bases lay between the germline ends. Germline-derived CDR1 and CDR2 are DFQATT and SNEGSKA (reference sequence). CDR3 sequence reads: CSAIIAADPSYEQYF. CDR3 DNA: TGCAGTGCCATCATCGCCGCGGACCCCTCCTACGAGCAGTACTTC.

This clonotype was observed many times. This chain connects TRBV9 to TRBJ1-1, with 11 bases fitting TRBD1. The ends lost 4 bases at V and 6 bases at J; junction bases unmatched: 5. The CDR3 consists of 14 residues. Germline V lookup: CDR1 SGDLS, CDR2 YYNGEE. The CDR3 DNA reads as TGTGCCAGCAGCCCCTGGGGACAGGGGGCTGAAGCTTTCTTT. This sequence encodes CASSPWGQGAEAFF. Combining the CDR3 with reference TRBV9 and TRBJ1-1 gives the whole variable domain DSGVTQTPKHLITATGQRVTLRCSPRSGDLSVYWYQQSLDQGLQFLIQYYNGEERAKGNILERFSAQQFPDLHSELNLSSLELGDSALYFCASSPWGQGAEAFFGQGTRLTVV.

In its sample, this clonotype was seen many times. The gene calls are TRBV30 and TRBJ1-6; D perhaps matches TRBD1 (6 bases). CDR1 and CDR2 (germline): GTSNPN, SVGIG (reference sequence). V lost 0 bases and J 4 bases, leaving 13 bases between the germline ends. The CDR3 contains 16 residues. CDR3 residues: CAWSVPGTLYNSPLHF. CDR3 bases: TGTGCCTGGAGTGTACCCGGGACACTGTATAATTCACCCCTCCACTTT.

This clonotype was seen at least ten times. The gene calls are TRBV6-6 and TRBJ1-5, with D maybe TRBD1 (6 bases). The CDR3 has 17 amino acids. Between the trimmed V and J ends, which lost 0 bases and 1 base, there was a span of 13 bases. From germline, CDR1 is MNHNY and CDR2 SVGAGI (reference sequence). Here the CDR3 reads CASSYSDTGWSNQPQHF. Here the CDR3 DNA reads TGTGCCAGCAGTTACTCTGATACAGGGTGGAGCAATCAGCCCCAGCATTTT.

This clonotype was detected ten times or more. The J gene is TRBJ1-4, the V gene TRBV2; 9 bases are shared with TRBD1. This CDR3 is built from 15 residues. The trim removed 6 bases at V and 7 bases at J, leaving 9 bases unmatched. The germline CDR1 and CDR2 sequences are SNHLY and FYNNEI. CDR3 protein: CASRDRGYGSEKLFF. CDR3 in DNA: TGTGCCAGCAGGGACAGGGGATACGGAAGTGAAAAACTGTTTTTT.

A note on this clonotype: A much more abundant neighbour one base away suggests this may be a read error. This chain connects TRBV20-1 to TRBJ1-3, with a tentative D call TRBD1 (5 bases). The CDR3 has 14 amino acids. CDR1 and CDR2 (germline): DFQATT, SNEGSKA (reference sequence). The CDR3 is CSAPDRYSGDTIYF. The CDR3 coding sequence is TGCAGTGCTCCAGACAGATACTCTGGAGACACCATATATTTT.

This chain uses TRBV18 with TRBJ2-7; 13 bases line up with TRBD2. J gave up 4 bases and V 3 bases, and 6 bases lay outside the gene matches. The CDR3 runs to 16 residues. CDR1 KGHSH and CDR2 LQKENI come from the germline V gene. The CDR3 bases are TGTGCCAGCTCACCCGTGACTAGCGGGGGGTGGTACGAGCAGTACTTC. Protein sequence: CASSPVTSGGWYEQYF.

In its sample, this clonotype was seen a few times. The CDR3 DNA reads as TGTGCCAGCAGCCAAGATAGGACAGATAGATTCTACGAGCAGTACTTC. Protein: CASSQDRTDRFYEQYF. The chain recombines TRBV3-2 with TRBJ2-7; the table assigns TRBD1, which was not confirmed against the DNA. TRBV3-2 corresponds to a pseudogene. The CDR3 is made up of 16 amino acids.

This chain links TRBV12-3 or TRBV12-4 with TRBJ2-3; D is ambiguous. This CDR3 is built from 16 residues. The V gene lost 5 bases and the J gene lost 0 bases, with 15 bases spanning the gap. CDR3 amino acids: CASSMLGLSSTDTQYF. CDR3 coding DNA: TGTGCCAGCAGTATGCTTGGGCTTTCTAGCACAGATACGCAGTATTTT.

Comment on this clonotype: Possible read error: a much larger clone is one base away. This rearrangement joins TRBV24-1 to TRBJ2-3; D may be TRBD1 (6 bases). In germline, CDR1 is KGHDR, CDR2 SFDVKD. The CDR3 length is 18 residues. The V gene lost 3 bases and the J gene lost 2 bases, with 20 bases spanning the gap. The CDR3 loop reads CATSDGQMTPLLTDTQYF. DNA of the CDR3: TGTGCCACCAGTGATGGACAGATGACGCCCCTCCTCACAGATACGCAGTATTTT.

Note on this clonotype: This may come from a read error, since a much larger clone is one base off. The CDR3 sequence is CTSSRPEGDGYTF. In nucleotides, the CDR3 is TGTACCAGCAGTCGTCCCGAGGGGGATGGCTACACCTTC. The chain employs TRBV12-3 or TRBV12-4 and TRBJ1-2; D possibly corresponds to TRBD1 (6 bases). This CDR3 contains 13 residues.

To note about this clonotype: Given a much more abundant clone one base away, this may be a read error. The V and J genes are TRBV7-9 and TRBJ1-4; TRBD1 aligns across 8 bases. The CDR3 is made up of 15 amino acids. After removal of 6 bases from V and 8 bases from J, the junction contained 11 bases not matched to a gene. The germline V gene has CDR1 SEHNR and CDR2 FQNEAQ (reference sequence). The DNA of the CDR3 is TGTGCCAGCAGTCCTGCAGGGGGCGTTCAGGAAAAACTGTTTTTT. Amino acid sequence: CASSPAGGVQEKLFF. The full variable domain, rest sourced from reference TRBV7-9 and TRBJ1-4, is DTGVSQNPRHKITKRGQNVTFRCDPISEHNRLYWYRQTLGQGPEFLTYFQNEAQLEKSRLLSDRFSAERPKGSFSTLEIQRTEQGDSAMYLCASSPAGGVQEKLFFGSGTQLSVL.

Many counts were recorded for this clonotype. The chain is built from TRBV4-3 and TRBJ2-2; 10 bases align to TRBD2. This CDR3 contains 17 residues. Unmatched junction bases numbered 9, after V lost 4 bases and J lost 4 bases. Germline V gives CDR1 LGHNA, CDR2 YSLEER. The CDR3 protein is CASSRSSGSGITGELFF. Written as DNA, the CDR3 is TGCGCCAGCAGCCGATCTAGCGGGAGCGGGATCACCGGGGAGCTGTTTTTT.

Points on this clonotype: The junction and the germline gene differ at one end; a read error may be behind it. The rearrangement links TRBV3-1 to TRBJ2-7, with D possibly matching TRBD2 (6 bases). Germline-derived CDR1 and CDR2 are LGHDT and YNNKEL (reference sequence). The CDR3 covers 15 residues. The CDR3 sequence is CASSQEGGVVCEQCF. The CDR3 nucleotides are TGTGCCAGCAGCCAAGAAGGAGGGGTGGTCTGCGAGCAGTGCTTC.

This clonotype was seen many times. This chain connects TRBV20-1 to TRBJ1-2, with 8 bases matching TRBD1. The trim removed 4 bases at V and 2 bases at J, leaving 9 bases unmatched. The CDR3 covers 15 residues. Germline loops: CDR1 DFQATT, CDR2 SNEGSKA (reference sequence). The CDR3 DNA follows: TGCAGTGCTACTGAGGTCGGACAGGGAAACTATGGCTACACCTTC. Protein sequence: CSATEVGQGNYGYTF.